This entry concerns a single T cell receptor beta chain. Its antigen is not known. This specimen belongs to a study of cytomegalovirus exposure and HLA in healthy donors. Sequencing was performed with immunoSEQ multiplex PCR; in TCRdb, only in-frame clones are kept and a portion is missing. The data contain about 180,000 clones, around 85% of them singletons. Study observations and caveats: In vitro testing confirmed a few CMV-associated chains as specific for CMV antigens. The tendency of first-cohort TCR clusters to co-occur in the 120 or so validation repertoires emerged from a later analysis. Associated with cytomegalovirus, according to the listing, were some 150 TCR beta chains.

CDR1 is SNHLY and CDR2 is FYNNEI in the germline V gene. Trimming removed 10 bases from V and 2 bases from J, with 21 bases in between. The CDR3 loop spans 15 amino acids. The donors were members of the validation cohort, which comprised more than 90 subjects and was separate from the first cohort of roughly 700 subjects. The TCR was taken from a man aged 18 to 29 in good health and CMV-seropositive. The sample consisted of PBMCs. The rearrangement links TRBV2 to TRBJ2-7; D might be TRBD2 (5 bases). In DNA form, the CDR3 reads TGTGCCACCAACCAACTTGGACTGTCAACCTACGAGCAGTACTTC. Translating gives CATNQLGLSTYEQYF.